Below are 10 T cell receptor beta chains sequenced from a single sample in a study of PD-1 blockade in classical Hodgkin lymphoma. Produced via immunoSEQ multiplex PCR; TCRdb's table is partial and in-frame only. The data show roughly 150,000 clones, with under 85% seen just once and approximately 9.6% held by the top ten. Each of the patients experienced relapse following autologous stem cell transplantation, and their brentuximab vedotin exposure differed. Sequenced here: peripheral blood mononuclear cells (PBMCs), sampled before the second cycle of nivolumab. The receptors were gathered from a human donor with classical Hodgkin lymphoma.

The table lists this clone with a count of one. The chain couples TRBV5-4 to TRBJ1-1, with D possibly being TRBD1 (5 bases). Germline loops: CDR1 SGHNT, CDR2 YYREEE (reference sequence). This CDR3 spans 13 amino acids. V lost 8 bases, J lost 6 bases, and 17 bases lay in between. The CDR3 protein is CASGASWGAEAFF. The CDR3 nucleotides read TGTGCCAGTGGGGCCTCCTGGGGTGCTGAAGCTTTCTTT.

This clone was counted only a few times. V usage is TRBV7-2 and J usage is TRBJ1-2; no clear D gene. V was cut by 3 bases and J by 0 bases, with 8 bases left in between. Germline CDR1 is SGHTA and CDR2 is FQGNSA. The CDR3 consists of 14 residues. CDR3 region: CASSFSPANYGYTF. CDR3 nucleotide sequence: TGTGCCAGCAGCTTTTCCCCAGCTAACTATGGCTACACCTTC.

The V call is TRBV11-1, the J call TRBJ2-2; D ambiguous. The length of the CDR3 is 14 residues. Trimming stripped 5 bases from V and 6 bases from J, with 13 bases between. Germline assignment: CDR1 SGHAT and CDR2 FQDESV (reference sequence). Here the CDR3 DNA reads TGTGCCAGCAGCCAACTTATTACTGCCGGGGAGCTGTTTTTT. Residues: CASSQLITAGELFF.

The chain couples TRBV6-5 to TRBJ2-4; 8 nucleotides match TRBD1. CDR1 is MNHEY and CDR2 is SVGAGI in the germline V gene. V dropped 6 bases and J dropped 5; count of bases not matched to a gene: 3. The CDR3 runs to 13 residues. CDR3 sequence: CASSRGLENIQYF. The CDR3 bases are TGTGCCAGCAGCAGGGGGCTGGAAAACATTCAGTACTTC.

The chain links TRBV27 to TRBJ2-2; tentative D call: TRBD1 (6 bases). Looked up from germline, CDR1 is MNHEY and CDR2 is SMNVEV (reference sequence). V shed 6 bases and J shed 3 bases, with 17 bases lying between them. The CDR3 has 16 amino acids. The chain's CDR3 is CASSGADRLDTGELFF. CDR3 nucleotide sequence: TGTGCCAGCAGCGGGGCCGACAGGCTGGACACCGGGGAGCTGTTTTTT.

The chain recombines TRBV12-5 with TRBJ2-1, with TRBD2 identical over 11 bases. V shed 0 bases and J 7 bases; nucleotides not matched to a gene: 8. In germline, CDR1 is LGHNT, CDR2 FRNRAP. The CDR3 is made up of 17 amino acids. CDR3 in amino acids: CASGLVQPLAGVNEQFF. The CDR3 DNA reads TGTGCTAGTGGTTTGGTACAACCACTAGCGGGAGTAAATGAGCAGTTCTTC.

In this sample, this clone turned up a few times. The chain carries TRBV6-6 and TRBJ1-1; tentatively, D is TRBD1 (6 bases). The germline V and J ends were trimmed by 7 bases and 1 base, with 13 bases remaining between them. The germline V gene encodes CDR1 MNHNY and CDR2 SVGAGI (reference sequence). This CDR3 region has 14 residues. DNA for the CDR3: TGTGCCAGCAACTCTAGGACAGCGAACACTGAAGCTTTCTTT. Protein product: CASNSRTANTEAFF.

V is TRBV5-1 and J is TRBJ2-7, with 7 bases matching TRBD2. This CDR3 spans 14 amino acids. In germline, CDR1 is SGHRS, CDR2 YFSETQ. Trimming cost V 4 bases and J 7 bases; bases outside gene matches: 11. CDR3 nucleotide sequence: TGCGCCAGCAGCGTGGGACTACCCGAAGGGGAGCAGTACTTC. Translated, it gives CASSVGLPEGEQYF.

CDR3 protein: CASSLLGQGAPDGEKLFF. CDR3 nucleotides: TGTGCCAGCAGTTTATTGGGACAGGGGGCGCCGGACGGTGAAAAACTGTTTTTT. The V call is TRBV28, the J call TRBJ1-4; 12 nucleotides line up with TRBD1. The length of the CDR3 is 18 residues. CDR1 and CDR2 from the germline V gene are MDHEN and SYDVKM. With V trimmed by 1 base and J by 7 bases, 10 bases remained unmatched.

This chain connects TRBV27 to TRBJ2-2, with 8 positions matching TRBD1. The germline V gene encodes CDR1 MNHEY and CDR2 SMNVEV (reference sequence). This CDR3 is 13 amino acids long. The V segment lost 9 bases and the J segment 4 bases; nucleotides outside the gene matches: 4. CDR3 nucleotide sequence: TGTGCCAGGACAGGGGCGGCCACCGGGGAGCTGTTTTTT. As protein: CARTGAATGELFF.